The text below deals with one T cell receptor beta chain. The assay, immunoSEQ v3.0, was run at survey level. This table comes from immunoSEQ multiplex PCR, and its TCRdb copy is limited to in-frame clones, with some not included. The sample records 25,000 to 35,000 clones, around 80% being singletons. Germline values: CDR1 SGHTA, CDR2 FQGNSA. CDR3 length: 16 amino acids. V gave up 6 bases and J gave up 5 bases; unmatched junction bases: 13. The data stem from a study of long-term antiretroviral therapy in people with HIV. The source is a man aged 25-40 years with HIV. Sequences were derived from unsorted PBMCs, sampled almost 2.9 years after starting antiretroviral therapy. The rearrangement links TRBV7-2 to TRBJ2-3; 8 bases are a match to TRBD2. The DNA for the CDR3 is TGTGCCAGCAGTTGGGGAGCGGGGGCCCGGGGAGATACGCAGTATTTT. Protein: CASSWGAGARGDTQYF.